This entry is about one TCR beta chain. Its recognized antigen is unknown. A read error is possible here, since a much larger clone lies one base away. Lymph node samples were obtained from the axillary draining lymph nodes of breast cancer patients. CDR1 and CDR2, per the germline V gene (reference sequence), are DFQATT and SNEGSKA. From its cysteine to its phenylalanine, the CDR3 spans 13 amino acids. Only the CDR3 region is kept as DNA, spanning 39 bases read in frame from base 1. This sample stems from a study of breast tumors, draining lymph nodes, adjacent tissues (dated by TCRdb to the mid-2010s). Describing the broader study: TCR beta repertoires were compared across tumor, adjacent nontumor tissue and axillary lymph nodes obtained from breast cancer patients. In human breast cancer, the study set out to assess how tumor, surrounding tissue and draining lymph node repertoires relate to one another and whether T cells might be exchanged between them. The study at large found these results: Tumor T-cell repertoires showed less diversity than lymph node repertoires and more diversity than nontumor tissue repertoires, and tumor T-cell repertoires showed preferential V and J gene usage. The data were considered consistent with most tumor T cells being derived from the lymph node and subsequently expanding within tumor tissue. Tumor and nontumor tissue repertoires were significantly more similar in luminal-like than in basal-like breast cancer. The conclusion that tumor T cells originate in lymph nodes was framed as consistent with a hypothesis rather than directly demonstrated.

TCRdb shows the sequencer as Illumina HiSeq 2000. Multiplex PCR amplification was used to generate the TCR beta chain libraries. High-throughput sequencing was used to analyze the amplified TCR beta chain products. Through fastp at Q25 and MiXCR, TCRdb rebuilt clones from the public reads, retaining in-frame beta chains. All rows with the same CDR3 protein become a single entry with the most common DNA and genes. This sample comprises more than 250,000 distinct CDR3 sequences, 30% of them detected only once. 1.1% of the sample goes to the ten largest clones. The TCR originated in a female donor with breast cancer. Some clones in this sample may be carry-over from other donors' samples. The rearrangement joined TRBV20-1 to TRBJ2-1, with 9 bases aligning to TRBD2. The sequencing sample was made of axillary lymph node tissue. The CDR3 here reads CSGSGSDRSKQSF. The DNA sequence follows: TGCAGTGGTAGCGGGAGCGACCGAAGTAAGCAGTCCTTC.